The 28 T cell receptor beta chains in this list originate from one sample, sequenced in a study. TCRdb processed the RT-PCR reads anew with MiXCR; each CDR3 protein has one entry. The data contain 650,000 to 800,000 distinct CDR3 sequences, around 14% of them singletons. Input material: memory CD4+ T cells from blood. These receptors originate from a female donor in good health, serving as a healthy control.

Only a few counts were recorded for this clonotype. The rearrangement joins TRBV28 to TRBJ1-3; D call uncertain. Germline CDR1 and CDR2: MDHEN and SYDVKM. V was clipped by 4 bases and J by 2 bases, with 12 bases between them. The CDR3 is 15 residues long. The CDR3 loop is CASSSTTVAGNTIYF. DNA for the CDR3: TGTGCCAGCAGTTCCACTACAGTAGCTGGAAACACCATATATTTT.

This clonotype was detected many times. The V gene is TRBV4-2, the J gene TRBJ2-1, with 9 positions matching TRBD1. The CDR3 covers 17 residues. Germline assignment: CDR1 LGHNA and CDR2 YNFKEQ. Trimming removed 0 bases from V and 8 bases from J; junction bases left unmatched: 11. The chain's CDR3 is CASSQDILGTGYHEQFF. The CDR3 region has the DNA TGTGCCAGCAGCCAAGATATTCTAGGGACAGGGTACCATGAGCAGTTCTTC.

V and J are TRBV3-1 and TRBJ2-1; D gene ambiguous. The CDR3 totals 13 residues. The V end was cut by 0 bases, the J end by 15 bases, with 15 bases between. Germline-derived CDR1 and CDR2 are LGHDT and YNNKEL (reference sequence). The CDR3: CASSQDLGALPFF. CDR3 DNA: TGTGCCAGCAGCCAAGATCTTGGTGCGTTACCGTTCTTC.

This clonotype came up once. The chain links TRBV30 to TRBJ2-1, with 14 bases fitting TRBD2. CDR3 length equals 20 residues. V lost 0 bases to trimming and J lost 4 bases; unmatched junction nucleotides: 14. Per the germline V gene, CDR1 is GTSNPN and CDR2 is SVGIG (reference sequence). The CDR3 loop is CAWSVGRLLGLAGVYNEQFF. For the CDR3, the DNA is TGTGCCTGGAGTGTCGGTCGACTGCTGGGACTAGCGGGAGTATACAATGAGCAGTTCTTC.

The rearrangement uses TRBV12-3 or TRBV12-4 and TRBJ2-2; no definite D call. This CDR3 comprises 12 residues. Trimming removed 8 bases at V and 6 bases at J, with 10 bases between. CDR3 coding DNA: TGTGCCAGCGGGTCATTTCCCGGGGAGCTGTTTTTT. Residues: CASGSFPGELFF.

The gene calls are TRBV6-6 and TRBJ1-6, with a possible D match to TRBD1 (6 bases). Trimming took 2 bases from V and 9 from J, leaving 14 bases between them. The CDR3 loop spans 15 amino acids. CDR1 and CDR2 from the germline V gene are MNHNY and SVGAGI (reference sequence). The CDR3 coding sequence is TGTGCCAGCAGTTACACGACAGGTAGAGGTTCACCCCTCCACTTT. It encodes CASSYTTGRGSPLHF.

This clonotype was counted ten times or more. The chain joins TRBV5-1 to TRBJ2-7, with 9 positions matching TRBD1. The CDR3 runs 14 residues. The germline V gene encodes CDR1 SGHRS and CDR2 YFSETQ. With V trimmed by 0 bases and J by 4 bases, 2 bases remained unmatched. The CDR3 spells CASSLGGQGYEQYF. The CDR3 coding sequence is TGCGCCAGCAGCTTGGGAGGACAGGGGTACGAGCAGTACTTC.

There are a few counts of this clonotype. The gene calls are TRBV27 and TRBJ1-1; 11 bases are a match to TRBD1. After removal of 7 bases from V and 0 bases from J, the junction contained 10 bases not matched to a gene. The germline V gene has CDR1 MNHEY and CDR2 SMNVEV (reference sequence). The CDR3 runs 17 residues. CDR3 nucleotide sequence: TGTGCCAGCACCTTGGGGGACAGGGGGTCCATGAACACTGAAGCTTTCTTT. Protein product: CASTLGDRGSMNTEAFF.

The CDR3 region is CASSEFGTGSYEQYF. CDR3 nucleotide sequence: TGTGCCAGCAGTGAATTCGGGACAGGGTCCTACGAGCAGTACTTC. The chain carries TRBV25-1 and TRBJ2-7; 9 nucleotides line up with TRBD1. J was trimmed by 1 base and V by 1 base; bases with no gene match: 2. Germline lookup yields CDR1 MGHDK and CDR2 SYGVNS. The CDR3 sequence is 15 residues long.

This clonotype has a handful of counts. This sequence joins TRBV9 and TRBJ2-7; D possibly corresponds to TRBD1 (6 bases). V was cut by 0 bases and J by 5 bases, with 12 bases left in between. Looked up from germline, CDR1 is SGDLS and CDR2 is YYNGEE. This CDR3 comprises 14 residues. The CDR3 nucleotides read TGTGCCAGCAGCGTAGCTGGGAACAGGGACGAGCAGTACTTC. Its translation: CASSVAGNRDEQYF. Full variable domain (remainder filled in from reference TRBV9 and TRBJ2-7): DSGVTQTPKHLITATGQRVTLRCSPRSGDLSVYWYQQSLDQGLQFLIQYYNGEERAKGNILERFSAQQFPDLHSELNLSSLELGDSALYFCASSVAGNRDEQYFGPGTRLTVT.

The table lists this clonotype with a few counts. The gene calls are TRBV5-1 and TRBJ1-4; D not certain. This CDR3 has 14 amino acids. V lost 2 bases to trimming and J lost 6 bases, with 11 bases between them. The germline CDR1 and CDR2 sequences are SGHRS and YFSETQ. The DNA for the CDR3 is TGCGCCAGCAGCTTCGAGAAATTGGATGAAAAACTGTTTTTT. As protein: CASSFEKLDEKLFF.

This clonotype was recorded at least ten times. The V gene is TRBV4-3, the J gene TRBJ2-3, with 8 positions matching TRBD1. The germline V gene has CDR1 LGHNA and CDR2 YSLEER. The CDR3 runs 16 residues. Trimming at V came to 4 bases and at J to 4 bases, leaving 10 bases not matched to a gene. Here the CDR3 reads CASSRKGSGGADTQYF. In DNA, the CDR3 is TGCGCCAGCAGCCGAAAGGGGTCAGGGGGCGCAGATACGCAGTATTTT.

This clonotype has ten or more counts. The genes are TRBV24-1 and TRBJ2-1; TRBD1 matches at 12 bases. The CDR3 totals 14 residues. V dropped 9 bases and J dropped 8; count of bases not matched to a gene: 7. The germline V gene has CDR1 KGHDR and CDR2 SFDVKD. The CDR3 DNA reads TGTGCCACCGGCGGGACAGGGGGCTTTTATGAGCAGTTCTTC. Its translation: CATGGTGGFYEQFF.

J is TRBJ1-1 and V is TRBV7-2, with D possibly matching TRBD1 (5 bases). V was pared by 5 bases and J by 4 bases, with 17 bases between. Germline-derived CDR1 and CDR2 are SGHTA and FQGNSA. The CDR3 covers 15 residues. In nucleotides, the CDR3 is TGTGCCAGCAGCCAGGACAATAGAGGGACCACTGAAGCTTTCTTT. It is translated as CASSQDNRGTTEAFF.

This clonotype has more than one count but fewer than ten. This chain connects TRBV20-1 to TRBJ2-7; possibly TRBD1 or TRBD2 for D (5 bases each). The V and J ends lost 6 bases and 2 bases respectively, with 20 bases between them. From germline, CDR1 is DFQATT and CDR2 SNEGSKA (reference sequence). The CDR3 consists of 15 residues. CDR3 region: CSAMSRDVPPYEQYF. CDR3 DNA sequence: TGCAGTGCCATGAGTCGGGACGTACCCCCCTACGAGCAGTACTTC.

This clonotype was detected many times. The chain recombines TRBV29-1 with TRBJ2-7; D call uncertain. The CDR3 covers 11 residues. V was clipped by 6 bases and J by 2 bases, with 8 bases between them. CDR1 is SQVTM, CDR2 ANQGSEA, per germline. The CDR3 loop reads CSVRQTYEQYF. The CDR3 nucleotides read TGCAGCGTAAGGCAGACCTACGAGCAGTACTTC.

Here the CDR3 reads CASSRTSGSVDEQFF. For the CDR3, the DNA is TGTGCCAGCAGCCGGACTAGCGGGAGTGTAGATGAGCAGTTCTTC. V and J are TRBV7-9 and TRBJ2-1; 13 bases match TRBD2. The length of the CDR3 is 15 residues. Trimming took 5 bases from V and 8 from J; bases not matched to a gene: 6. Germline lookup yields CDR1 SEHNR and CDR2 FQNEAQ (reference sequence).

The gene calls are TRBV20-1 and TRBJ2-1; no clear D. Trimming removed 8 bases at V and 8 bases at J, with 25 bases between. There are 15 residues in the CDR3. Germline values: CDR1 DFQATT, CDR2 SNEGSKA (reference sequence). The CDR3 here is CSLTIRQYGYDEQFF. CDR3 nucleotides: TGCAGTCTTACTATCCGACAATACGGATACGATGAGCAGTTCTTC.

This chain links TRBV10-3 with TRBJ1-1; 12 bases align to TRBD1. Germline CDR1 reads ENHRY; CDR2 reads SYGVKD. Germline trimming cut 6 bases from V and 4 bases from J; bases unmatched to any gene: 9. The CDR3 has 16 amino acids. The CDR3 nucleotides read TGTGCCATCAGAGCCGGGACAGGGGGCTTCGGCACTGAAGCTTTCTTT. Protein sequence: CAIRAGTGGFGTEAFF.

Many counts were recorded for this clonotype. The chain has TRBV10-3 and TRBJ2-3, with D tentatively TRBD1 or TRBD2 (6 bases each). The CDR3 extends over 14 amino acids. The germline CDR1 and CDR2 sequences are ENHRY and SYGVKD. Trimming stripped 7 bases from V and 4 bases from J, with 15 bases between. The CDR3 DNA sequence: TGTGCCATCAACGAAGGGGGAGGTCCAGATACGCAGTATTTT. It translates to CAINEGGGPDTQYF.

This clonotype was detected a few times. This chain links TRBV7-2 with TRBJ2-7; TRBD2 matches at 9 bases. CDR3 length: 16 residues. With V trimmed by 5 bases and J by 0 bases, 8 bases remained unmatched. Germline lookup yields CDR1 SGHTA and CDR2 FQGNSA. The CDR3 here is CASSRPASGNSYEQYF. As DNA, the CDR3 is TGTGCCAGCAGCCGCCCAGCTAGCGGGAACTCCTACGAGCAGTACTTC.

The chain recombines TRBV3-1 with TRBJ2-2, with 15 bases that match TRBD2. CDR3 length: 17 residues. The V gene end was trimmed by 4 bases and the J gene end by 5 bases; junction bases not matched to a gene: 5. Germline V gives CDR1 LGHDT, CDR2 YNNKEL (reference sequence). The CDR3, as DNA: TGTGCCAGCAGCCCCGGGACTAGCGGGGGGCTTACCGGGGAGCTGTTTTTT. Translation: CASSPGTSGGLTGELFF. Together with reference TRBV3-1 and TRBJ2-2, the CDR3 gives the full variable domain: DTAVSQTPKYLVTQMGNDKSIKCEQNLGHDTMYWYKQDSKKFLKIMFSYNNKELIINETVPNRFSPKSPDKAHLNLHINSLELGDSAVYFCASSPGTSGGLTGELFFGEGSRLTVL.

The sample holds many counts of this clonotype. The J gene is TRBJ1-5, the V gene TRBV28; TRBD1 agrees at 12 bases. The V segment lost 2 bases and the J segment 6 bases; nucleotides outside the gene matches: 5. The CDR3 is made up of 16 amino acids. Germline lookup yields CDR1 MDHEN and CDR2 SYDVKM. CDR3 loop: CASSLRGQGARQPQHF. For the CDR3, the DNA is TGTGCCAGCAGTTTAAGGGGACAGGGGGCGCGTCAGCCCCAGCATTTT.

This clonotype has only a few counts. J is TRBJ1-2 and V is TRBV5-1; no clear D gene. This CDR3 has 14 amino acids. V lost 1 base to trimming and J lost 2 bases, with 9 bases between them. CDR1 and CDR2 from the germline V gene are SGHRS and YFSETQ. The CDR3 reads CASSLTDRNYGYTF. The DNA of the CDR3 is TGCGCCAGCAGCTTGACGGATCGCAACTATGGCTACACCTTC.

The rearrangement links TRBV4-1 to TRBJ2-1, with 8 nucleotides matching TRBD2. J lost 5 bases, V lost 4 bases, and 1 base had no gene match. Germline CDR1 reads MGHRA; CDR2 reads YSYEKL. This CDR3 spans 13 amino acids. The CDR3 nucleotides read TGCGCCAGCAGCCCGGGACTAGACAATGAGCAGTTCTTC. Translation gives CASSPGLDNEQFF.

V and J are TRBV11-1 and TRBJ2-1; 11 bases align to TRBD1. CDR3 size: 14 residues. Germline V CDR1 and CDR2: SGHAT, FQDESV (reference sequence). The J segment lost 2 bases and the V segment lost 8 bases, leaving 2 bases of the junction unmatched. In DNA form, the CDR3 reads TGTGCCAGCTGGGGACAGGGGGCCTACAATGAGCAGTTCTTC. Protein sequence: CASWGQGAYNEQFF.

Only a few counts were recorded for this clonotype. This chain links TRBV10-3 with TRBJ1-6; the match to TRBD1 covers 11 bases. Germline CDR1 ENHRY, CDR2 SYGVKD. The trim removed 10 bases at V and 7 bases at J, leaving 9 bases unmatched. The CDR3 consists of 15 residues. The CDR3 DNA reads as TGTGCCACCGAGCCGGGACAGGGGGTAAATTCACCCCTCCACTTT. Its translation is CATEPGQGVNSPLHF.

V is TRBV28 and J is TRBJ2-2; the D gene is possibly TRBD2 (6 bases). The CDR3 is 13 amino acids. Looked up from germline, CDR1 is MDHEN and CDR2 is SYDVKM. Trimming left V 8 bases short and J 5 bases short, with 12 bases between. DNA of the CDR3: TGTGCCAGCGGGATAGCGGTGACCGGGGAGCTGTTTTTT. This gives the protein CASGIAVTGELFF.